These 32 T cell receptor beta chains were sequenced from one sample in a study of cytomegalovirus exposure and HLA in healthy donors. Produced via immunoSEQ multiplex PCR; TCRdb's table is partial and in-frame only. Among 250,000 to 350,000 clones listed, more than 75% were seen once. Sequenced input: PBMCs. The receptor source for this set is a woman younger than 35 in good health and CMV-seronegative.

This sequence joins TRBV7-2 and TRBJ2-2, with 9 bases lining up with TRBD2. Trimming took 8 bases from V and 6 from J; bases not matched to a gene: 10. This CDR3 spans 15 amino acids. The germline V gene encodes CDR1 SGHTA and CDR2 FQGNSA. The CDR3 bases are TGTGCCAGCCACGCCGGGACTAGCTTTTCCGGGGAGCTGTTTTTT. Protein product: CASHAGTSFSGELFF.

This sequence joins TRBV4-2 and TRBJ2-3; TRBD2 aligns across 10 bases. V was clipped by 6 bases and J by 6 bases; unmatched bases: 6. The CDR3 is 14 amino acids. Germline CDR1 and CDR2: LGHNA and YNFKEQ. Here the CDR3 DNA reads TGTGCCAGCAGAAAGCGGGAGGGCTGGGATACGCAGTATTTT. This encodes CASRKREGWDTQYF.

This clone has a single count. The V gene is TRBV10-3, the J gene TRBJ1-2, with no clear D. The V gene's germline CDR1 is ENHRY and CDR2 SYGVKD. V was trimmed by 3 bases and J by 4 bases, leaving 3 bases between them. CDR3 size: 11 residues. The CDR3 here is CAISDGYGYTF. The CDR3 nucleotides are TGTGCCATCAGTGACGGCTATGGCTACACCTTC.

The genes are TRBV9 and TRBJ1-2; D gene unclear. Trimming took 4 bases from V and 4 from J, leaving 11 bases between them. Germline V gives CDR1 SGDLS, CDR2 YYNGEE. This CDR3 is 13 amino acids long. CDR3 amino acids: CASSPPAGYGYTF. For the CDR3, the DNA is TGTGCCAGCAGCCCCCCTGCCGGCTATGGCTACACCTTC.

This clone was seen only once. The same CDR3 arises from other DNA sequences in this sample as well. The chain links TRBV29-1 to TRBJ1-5; D call uncertain. The germline V and J ends were trimmed by 6 bases and 2 bases, with 11 bases remaining between them. Germline V CDR1 and CDR2: SQVTM, ANQGSEA. The CDR3 runs 13 residues. CDR3 amino acids: CSVAGGGNQPQHF. CDR3 coding DNA: TGCAGCGTGGCTGGCGGGGGCAATCAGCCCCAGCATTTT.

J is TRBJ2-7 and V is TRBV30; 8 bases line up with TRBD1. The length of the CDR3 is 14 residues. J gave up 9 bases and V 3 bases, and 13 bases lay outside the gene matches. Germline V gene sequence: CDR1 GTSNPN, CDR2 SVGIG (reference sequence). The CDR3 reads CAWSPARQGRRQYF. The CDR3, as DNA: TGTGCCTGGAGCCCAGCCCGACAGGGGCGGAGGCAGTACTTC.

The chain combines TRBV12-5 with TRBJ1-1, with D maybe TRBD1 (5 bases). Between the trimmed V and J ends, which lost 4 bases and 3 bases, there was a span of 18 bases. This CDR3 is 16 amino acids long. Germline CDR1 LGHNT, CDR2 FRNRAP. The CDR3 here is CASGSVRGAEYTEAFF. The CDR3 nucleotides read TGTGCTAGTGGTTCCGTAAGGGGCGCCGAGTACACTGAAGCTTTCTTT.

In regard to this clone: A junction boundary mismatches the germline segment, possibly from a read error. The chain is built from TRBV18 and TRBJ2-3; 12 nucleotides match TRBD2. In germline, CDR1 is KGHSH, CDR2 LQKENI. The CDR3 sequence is 11 residues long. CDR3 loop: CASSLTSGRDF. The DNA of the CDR3 is TGTGCCAGCTCGTTGACTAGCGGGAGAGATTTT.

The J gene is TRBJ2-5, the V gene TRBV5-1; TRBD2 matches 9 bases. In germline, CDR1 is SGHRS, CDR2 YFSETQ. Losses at the gene ends were 0 bases for V and 1 base for J; bases not matched to a gene: 4. This CDR3 is built from 16 residues. CDR3: CASSLASGTVQETQYF. CDR3 nucleotide sequence: TGCGCCAGCAGCTTGGCTAGCGGGACGGTCCAAGAGACCCAGTACTTC.

The chain carries TRBV2 and TRBJ1-5; D perhaps matches TRBD1 (6 bases). Trimming removed 8 bases from V and 4 bases from J, with 18 bases in between. The CDR3 loop spans 15 amino acids. CDR1 is SNHLY and CDR2 is FYNNEI in the germline V gene. This CDR3 reads CASETEGGVNQPQHF. CDR3 DNA sequence: TGTGCCAGCGAGACGGAGGGGGGGGTTAATCAGCCCCAGCATTTT.

This rearrangement joins TRBV7-2 to TRBJ2-7; the match to TRBD2 covers 7 bases. J lost 4 bases, V lost 3 bases, and 6 bases had no gene match. Germline V CDR1 and CDR2: SGHTA, FQGNSA. CDR3 length: 14 residues. As DNA, the CDR3 is TGTGCCAGCAGCTTGAGCGGGGACGTTTACGAGCAGTACTTC. Protein product: CASSLSGDVYEQYF.

The genes are TRBV11-2 and TRBJ2-7; TRBD2 matches 10 bases. CDR3 length: 16 residues. The germline V gene encodes CDR1 SGHAT and CDR2 FQNNGV. Unmatched junction bases numbered 9, after V lost 3 bases and J lost 4 bases. DNA of the CDR3: TGTGCCAGCAGCTTGTCCGCGGGACTAGCGTTGTACGAGCAGTACTTC. This gives the protein CASSLSAGLALYEQYF.

V and J are TRBV5-1 and TRBJ2-7; weak D call: TRBD2 (6 bases). Looked up from germline, CDR1 is SGHRS and CDR2 is YFSETQ. The CDR3 sequence is 13 residues long. Trimming removed 4 bases from V and 3 bases from J, with 11 bases in between. The CDR3 DNA reads as TGCGCCAGCAGCGGGGGACTCGACTACGAGCAGTACTTC. This encodes CASSGGLDYEQYF.

The J gene is TRBJ2-7, the V gene TRBV6-1; 11 bases are shared with TRBD1. The CDR3 loop spans 19 amino acids. J lost 0 bases, V lost 1 base, and 11 bases had no gene match. Germline V gene lookup returns CDR1 MNHNS and CDR2 SASEGT. CDR3 nucleotides: TGTGCCAGCAGTGAAGTTCTTGGACAGGGGGCTATCTTCTCCTACGAGCAGTACTTC. Amino acids: CASSEVLGQGAIFSYEQYF.

This rearrangement joins TRBV28 to TRBJ1-2, with TRBD1 matching over 7 bases. The CDR3 runs 15 residues. V lost 6 bases, J lost 2 bases, and 9 bases stayed unmatched. CDR1 is MDHEN and CDR2 is SYDVKM in the germline V gene. Here the CDR3 reads CASSLSTGRNYGYTF. The CDR3 DNA sequence: TGTGCCAGCAGCCTCTCGACAGGGAGGAACTATGGCTACACCTTC.

The V and J genes are TRBV2 and TRBJ2-7; 12 bases map to TRBD1. This CDR3 comprises 14 residues. J was trimmed by 5 bases and V by 6 bases; bases with no gene match: 5. Germline assignment: CDR1 SNHLY and CDR2 FYNNEI. DNA for the CDR3: TGTGCCAGCAGGTCGGGGACAGGGGGCCACGAGCAGTACTTC. It codes for CASRSGTGGHEQYF.

The chain has TRBV6-5 and TRBJ2-1; 8 nucleotides agree with TRBD2. The junction had 5 bases not matched to a gene; V was cut back by 2 bases and J by 2 bases. The CDR3 runs 16 residues. Germline values: CDR1 MNHEY, CDR2 SVGAGI. The CDR3: CASSYLRGAPYNEQFF. The CDR3 nucleotides are TGTGCCAGCAGTTACCTGCGGGGGGCCCCCTACAATGAGCAGTTCTTC.

The V call is TRBV5-4, the J call TRBJ2-7, with D perhaps TRBD1 (6 bases). CDR1 SGHNT and CDR2 YYREEE come from the germline V gene (reference sequence). The ends were cut back, 5 bases at V and 2 bases at J, with 14 bases in the middle. The CDR3 is made up of 14 amino acids. DNA for the CDR3: TGTGCCAGCAGAAAACCAGGGGATACCTACGAGCAGTACTTC. This encodes CASRKPGDTYEQYF.

The CDR3: CASSPLPGLETQYF. The CDR3, as DNA: TGTGCCAGCAGCCCCCTGCCGGGACTAGAGACCCAGTACTTC. V is TRBV5-4 and J is TRBJ2-5, with D maybe TRBD2 (6 bases). Trimming shortened V by 4 bases and J by 4 bases, and 14 bases separated the two germline ends. Germline V gene sequence: CDR1 SGHNT, CDR2 YYREEE (reference sequence). This CDR3 spans 14 amino acids.

V usage is TRBV9 and J usage is TRBJ2-5, with D tentatively TRBD2 (5 bases). The CDR3 is 13 amino acids. CDR1 is SGDLS, CDR2 YYNGEE, per germline. V was cut by 1 base and J by 5 bases, with 9 bases left in between. The CDR3 DNA is TGTGCCAGCAGCGTATTTGGGAGCGAGACCCAGTACTTC. Translated: CASSVFGSETQYF.

This clone was picked up a small number of times. The chain links TRBV28 to TRBJ1-2, with D perhaps TRBD1 (6 bases). Germline loops: CDR1 MDHEN, CDR2 SYDVKM. The CDR3 has 14 amino acids. V was pared by 2 bases and J by 7 bases, with 14 bases between. CDR3 in DNA: TGTGCCAGCAGTTTAACAGGGACAAGCGGTGGCTACACCTTC. Protein: CASSLTGTSGGYTF.

The chain recombines TRBV11-2 with TRBJ2-7; a weak D match, TRBD2 (6 bases). CDR3 length: 12 residues. The germline gives CDR1 SGHAT, CDR2 FQNNGV. V was pared by 7 bases and J by 4 bases, with 11 bases between. The CDR3 loop reads CASNVRGYEQYF. DNA for the CDR3: TGTGCCAGCAACGTCCGGGGGTACGAGCAGTACTTC.

This rearrangement joins TRBV27 to TRBJ2-1; TRBD2 might be the D (5 bases). The CDR3 contains 14 residues. The germline CDR1 and CDR2 sequences are MNHEY and SMNVEV (reference sequence). The V gene lost 6 bases and the J gene lost 0 bases, with 9 bases spanning the gap. CDR3 sequence: CASSERSSYNEQFF. The CDR3 nucleotides read TGTGCCAGCAGCGAGCGGAGCTCCTACAATGAGCAGTTCTTC.

CDR3 coding DNA: TGTGCCAGCAGTCCGGACAGGTACACCGGGGAGCTGTTTTTT. Its protein product is CASSPDRYTGELFF. The chain couples TRBV6-1 to TRBJ2-2; 7 nucleotides match TRBD1. The V and J ends lost 5 bases and 3 bases, in that order; junction bases with no gene match: 3. CDR3 length equals 14 residues. Per the germline V gene, CDR1 is MNHNS and CDR2 is SASEGT.

The chain combines TRBV19 with TRBJ1-1, with 7 bases fitting TRBD1. V lost 5 bases, J lost 1 base, and 1 base stayed unmatched. CDR3 length: 13 residues. Germline-derived CDR1 and CDR2 are LNHDA and SQIVND (reference sequence). CDR3 in amino acids: CASSRTGNTEAFF. The DNA of the CDR3 is TGTGCCAGTAGTCGGACAGGGAACACTGAAGCTTTCTTT.

The rearrangement uses TRBV10-2 and TRBJ1-5; D not resolved. CDR3 length: 17 residues. From germline, CDR1 is WSHSY and CDR2 SAAADI. V was trimmed by 3 bases and J by 9 bases, leaving 24 bases between them. CDR3 in amino acids: CASSERLVAPTRMPQHF. In DNA, the CDR3 is TGCGCCAGCAGTGAACGGTTGGTGGCACCCACTAGGATGCCCCAGCATTTT.

The chain employs TRBV11-2 and TRBJ2-3; D is perhaps TRBD2 (7 bases). Germline-derived CDR1 and CDR2 are SGHAT and FQNNGV. The CDR3 covers 14 residues. Trimming cost V 1 base and J 9 bases, with 14 bases left between them. The CDR3 loop reads CASSLAQGGTTQYF. The CDR3 DNA reads TGTGCCAGCAGCTTAGCACAGGGAGGGACGACGCAGTATTTT.

Written as DNA, the CDR3 is TGTGCCAGCCTCAGGGGAGTAGGTACCGGGGAGCTGTTTTTT. The encoded protein is CASLRGVGTGELFF. The chain carries TRBV28 and TRBJ2-2, with D maybe TRBD1 (6 bases). V was clipped by 8 bases and J by 5 bases, with 15 bases between them. CDR1 is MDHEN, CDR2 SYDVKM, per germline. This CDR3 region has 14 residues.

The chain carries TRBV27 and TRBJ1-5, with D tentatively TRBD1 (5 bases). This CDR3 has 12 amino acids. Per the germline V gene, CDR1 is MNHEY and CDR2 is SMNVEV (reference sequence). V was clipped by 5 bases and J by 8 bases, with 10 bases between them. Here the CDR3 reads CASSQGREPQHF. CDR3 in DNA: TGTGCCAGCAGTCAGGGAAGGGAGCCCCAGCATTTT.

The V gene is TRBV29-1, the J gene TRBJ2-7; 9 bases align to TRBD1. J lost 6 bases, V lost 2 bases, and 14 bases had no gene match. CDR3 length equals 16 residues. In germline, CDR1 is SQVTM, CDR2 ANQGSEA. As DNA, the CDR3 is TGCAGCGTTGAAAGCACCACCGGGACAGGGTTTGGCGAGCAGTACTTC. Amino acids: CSVESTTGTGFGEQYF.

The chain combines TRBV20-1 with TRBJ2-7, with a possible D match to TRBD1 (6 bases). Trimming left V 3 bases short and J 6 bases short, with 6 bases between. The CDR3 length is 10 residues. CDR1 and CDR2 (germline): DFQATT, SNEGSKA (reference sequence). CDR3 loop: CSARGAEQYF. The DNA for the CDR3 is TGCAGTGCTAGGGGGGCCGAGCAGTACTTC.

CDR3 coding DNA: TGTGCCAGCAGTGGATTAGGGGGGGGGACTGGAAACACCATATATTTT. Residues: CASSGLGGGTGNTIYF. The chain joins TRBV6-4 to TRBJ1-3; a weak D match, TRBD1 (6 bases). Germline V gene lookup returns CDR1 MRHNA and CDR2 SNTAGT. This CDR3 has 16 amino acids. The germline V and J ends were trimmed by 4 bases and 2 bases, with 15 bases remaining between them.